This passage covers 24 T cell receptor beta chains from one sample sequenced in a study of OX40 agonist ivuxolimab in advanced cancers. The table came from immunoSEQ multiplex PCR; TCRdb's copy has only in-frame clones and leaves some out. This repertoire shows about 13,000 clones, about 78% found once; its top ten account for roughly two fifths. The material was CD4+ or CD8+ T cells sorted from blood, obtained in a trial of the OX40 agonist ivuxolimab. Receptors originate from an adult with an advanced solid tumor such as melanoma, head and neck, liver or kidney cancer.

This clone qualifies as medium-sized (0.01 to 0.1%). The CDR3 region has the DNA TGTGCCAGCATTCAGCGGGAGGGCCCCTACAATGAGCAGTTCTTC. Encoded protein: CASIQREGPYNEQFF. V gene TRBV28 combines with J gene TRBJ2-1, with 10 bases fitting TRBD2. J lost 2 bases, V lost 7 bases, and 5 bases had no gene match. This CDR3 comprises 15 residues. CDR1 MDHEN and CDR2 SYDVKM come from the germline V gene.

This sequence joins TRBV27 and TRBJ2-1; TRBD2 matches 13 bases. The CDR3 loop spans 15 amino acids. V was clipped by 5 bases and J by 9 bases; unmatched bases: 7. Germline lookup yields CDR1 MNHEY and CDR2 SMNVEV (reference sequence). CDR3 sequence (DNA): TGTGCCAGCAGTCCGGGACTAGCGGGATGGGTTGAGCAGTTCTTC. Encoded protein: CASSPGLAGWVEQFF.

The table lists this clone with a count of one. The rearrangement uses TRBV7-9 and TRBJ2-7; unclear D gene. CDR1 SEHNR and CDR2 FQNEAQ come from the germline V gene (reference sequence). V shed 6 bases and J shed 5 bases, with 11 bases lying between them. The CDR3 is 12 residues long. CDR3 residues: CASSHGGDEQYF. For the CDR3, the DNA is TGTGCCAGCAGTCATGGTGGGGACGAGCAGTACTTC.

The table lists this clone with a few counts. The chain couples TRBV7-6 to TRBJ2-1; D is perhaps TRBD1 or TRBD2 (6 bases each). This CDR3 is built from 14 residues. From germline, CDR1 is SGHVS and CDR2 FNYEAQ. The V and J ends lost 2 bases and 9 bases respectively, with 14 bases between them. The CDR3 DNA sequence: TGTGCCAGCAGCTTACTATACGGGGGCGGTGAGCAGTTCTTC. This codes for CASSLLYGGGEQFF.

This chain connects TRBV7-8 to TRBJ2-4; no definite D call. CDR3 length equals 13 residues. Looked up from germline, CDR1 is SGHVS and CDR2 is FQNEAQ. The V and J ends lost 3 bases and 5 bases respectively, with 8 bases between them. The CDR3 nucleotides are TGTGCCAGCAGCTTGTCTGCAGAAAACATTCAGTACTTC. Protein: CASSLSAENIQYF.

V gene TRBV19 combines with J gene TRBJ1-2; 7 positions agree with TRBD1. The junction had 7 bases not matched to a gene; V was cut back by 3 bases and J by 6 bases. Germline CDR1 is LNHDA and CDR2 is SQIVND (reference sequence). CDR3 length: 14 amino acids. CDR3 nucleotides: TGTGCCAGTAGTATCGGTCAGGGGGTAAATGGCTACACCTTC. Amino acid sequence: CASSIGQGVNGYTF.

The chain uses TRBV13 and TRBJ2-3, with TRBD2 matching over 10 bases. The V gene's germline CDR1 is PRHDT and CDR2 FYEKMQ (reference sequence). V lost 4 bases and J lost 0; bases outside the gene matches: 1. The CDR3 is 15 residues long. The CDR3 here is CASSSTSGSTDTQYF. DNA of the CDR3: TGTGCCAGCAGCTCGACTAGCGGGAGCACAGATACGCAGTATTTT.

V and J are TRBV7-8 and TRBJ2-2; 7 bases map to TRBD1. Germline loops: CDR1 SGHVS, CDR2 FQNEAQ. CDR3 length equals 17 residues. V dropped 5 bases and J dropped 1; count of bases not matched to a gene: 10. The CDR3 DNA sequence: TGTGCCAGCAGCCCGGGACAGAATTACGAGAACACCGGGGAGCTGTTTTTT. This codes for CASSPGQNYENTGELFF.

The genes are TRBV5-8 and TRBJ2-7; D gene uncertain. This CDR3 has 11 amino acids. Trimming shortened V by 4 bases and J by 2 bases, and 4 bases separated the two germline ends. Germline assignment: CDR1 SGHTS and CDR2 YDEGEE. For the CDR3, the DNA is TGTGCCAGCAGCCACCCCTACGAGCAGTACTTC. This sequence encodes CASSHPYEQYF.

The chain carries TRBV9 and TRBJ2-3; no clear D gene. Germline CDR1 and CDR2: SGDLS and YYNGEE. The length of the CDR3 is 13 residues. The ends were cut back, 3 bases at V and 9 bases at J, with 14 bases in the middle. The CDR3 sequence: CASSGEGHKTQYF. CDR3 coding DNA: TGTGCCAGCAGCGGGGAAGGTCACAAAACGCAGTATTTT. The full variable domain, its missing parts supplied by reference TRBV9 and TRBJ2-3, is DSGVTQTPKHLITATGQRVTLRCSPRSGDLSVYWYQQSLDQGLQFLIQYYNGEERAKGNILERFSAQQFPDLHSELNLSSLELGDSALYFCASSGEGHKTQYFGPGTRLTVL.

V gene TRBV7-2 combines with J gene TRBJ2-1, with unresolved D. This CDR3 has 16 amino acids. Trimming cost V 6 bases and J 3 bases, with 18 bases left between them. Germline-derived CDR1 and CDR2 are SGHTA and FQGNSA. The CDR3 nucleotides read TGTGCCAGCAGTCCCCGGGCGCAGGCGTTCTACAATGAGCAGTTCTTC. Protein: CASSPRAQAFYNEQFF.

For the CDR3, the DNA is TGTGCCAGCAGCCAAGAGGCCCTTTCTAACTATGGCTACACCTTC. It specifies CASSQEALSNYGYTF. V gene TRBV4-2 combines with J gene TRBJ1-2; D ambiguous. V gave up 0 bases and J gave up 0 bases, with 8 bases separating them. The CDR3 runs to 15 residues. CDR1 is LGHNA, CDR2 YNFKEQ, per germline.

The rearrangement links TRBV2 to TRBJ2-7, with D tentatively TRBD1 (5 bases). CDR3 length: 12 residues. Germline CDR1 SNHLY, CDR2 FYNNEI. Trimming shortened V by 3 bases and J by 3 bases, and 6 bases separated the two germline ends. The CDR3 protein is CASSETDYEQYF. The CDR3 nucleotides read TGTGCCAGCAGTGAGACAGACTACGAGCAGTACTTC.

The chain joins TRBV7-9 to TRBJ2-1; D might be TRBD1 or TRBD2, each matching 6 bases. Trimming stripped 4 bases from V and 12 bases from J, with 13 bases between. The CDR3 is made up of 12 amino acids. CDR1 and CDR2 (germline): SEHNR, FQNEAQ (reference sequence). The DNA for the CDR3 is TGTGCCAGCAGCTCCGGGGGCAGAGGGCAGTTCTTC. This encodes CASSSGGRGQFF.

The CDR3: CSAARVPFF. CDR3 DNA sequence: TGCAGTGCAGCCCGAGTTCCTTTCTTT. The chain couples TRBV20-1 to TRBJ1-1; D ambiguous. This CDR3 region has 9 residues. Between the trimmed V and J ends, which lost 6 bases and 12 bases, there was a span of 11 bases. CDR1 and CDR2 (germline): DFQATT, SNEGSKA (reference sequence).

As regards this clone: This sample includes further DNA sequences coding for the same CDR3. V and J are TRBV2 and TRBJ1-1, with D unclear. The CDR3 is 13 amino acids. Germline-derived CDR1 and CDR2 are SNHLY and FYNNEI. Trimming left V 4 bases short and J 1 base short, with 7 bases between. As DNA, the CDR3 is TGTGCCAGCAGTGTTGTACAGAACACTGAAGCTTTCTTT. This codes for CASSVVQNTEAFF. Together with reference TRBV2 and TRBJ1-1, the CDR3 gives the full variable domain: EPEVTQTPSHQVTQMGQEVILRCVPISNHLYFYWYRQILGQKVEFLVSFYNNEISEKSEIFDDQFSVERPDGSNFTLKIRSTKLEDSAMYFCASSVVQNTEAFFGQGTRLTVV.

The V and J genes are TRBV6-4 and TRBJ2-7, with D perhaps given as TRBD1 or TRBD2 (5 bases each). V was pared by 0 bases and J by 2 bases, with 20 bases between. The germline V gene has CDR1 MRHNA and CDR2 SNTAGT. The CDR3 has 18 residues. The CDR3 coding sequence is TGTGCCAGCAGTGACTCCAATCCCTGGGGGTGCCCAACCTACGAGCAGTACTTC. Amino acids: CASSDSNPWGCPTYEQYF.

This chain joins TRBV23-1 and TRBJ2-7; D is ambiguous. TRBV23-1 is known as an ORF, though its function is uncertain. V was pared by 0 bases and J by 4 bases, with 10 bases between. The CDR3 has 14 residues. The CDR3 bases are TGCGCCAGCAGTCAATCCCCGGCGGAGTACGAGCAGTACTTC. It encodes CASSQSPAEYEQYF.

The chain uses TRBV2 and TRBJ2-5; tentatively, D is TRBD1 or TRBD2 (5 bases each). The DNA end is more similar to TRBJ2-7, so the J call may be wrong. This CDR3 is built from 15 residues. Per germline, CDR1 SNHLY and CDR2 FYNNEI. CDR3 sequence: CASGRAPGPTYEQYF. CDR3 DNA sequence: TGTGCCAGCGGAAGGGCCCCGGGGCCTACCTACGAGCAGTACTTC.

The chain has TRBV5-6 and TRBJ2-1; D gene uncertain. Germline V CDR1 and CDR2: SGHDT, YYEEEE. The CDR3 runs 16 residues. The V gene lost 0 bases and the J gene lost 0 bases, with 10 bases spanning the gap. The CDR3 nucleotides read TGTGCCAGCAGCTTGGGTCCTCCCCGCTCCTACAATGAGCAGTTCTTC. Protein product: CASSLGPPRSYNEQFF.

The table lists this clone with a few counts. The CDR3 region has the DNA TGTGCCAGCAGCCTCACTAGCGGGAGACTGTACGAGCAGTACTTC. It codes for CASSLTSGRLYEQYF. V usage is TRBV7-9 and J usage is TRBJ2-7, with 11 bases aligning to TRBD2. The germline gives CDR1 SEHNR, CDR2 FQNEAQ (reference sequence). The CDR3 length is 15 residues. Unmatched junction bases numbered 7, after V lost 5 bases and J lost 4 bases.

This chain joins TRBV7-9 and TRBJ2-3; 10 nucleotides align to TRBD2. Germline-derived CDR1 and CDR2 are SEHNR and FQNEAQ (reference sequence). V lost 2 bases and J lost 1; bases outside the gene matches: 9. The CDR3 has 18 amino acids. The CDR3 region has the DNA TGTGCCAGCAGCTTAACTAGCGGGACATTGCCCGGCACAGATACGCAGTATTTT. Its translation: CASSLTSGTLPGTDTQYF.

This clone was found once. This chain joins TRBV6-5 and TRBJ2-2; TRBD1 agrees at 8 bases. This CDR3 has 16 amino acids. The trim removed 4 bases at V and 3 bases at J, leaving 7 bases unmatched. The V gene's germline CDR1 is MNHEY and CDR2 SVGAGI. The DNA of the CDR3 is TGTGCCAGCAGTTCCCAGGGGGCGCGGGACACCGGGGAGCTGTTTTTT. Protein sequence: CASSSQGARDTGELFF.

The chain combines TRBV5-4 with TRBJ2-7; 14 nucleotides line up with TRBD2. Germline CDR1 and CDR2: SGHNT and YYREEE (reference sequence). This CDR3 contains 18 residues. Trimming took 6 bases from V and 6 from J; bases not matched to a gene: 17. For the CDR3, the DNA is TGTGCCAGCACCGCACCTGGGACCCCGGGACTAGCGGGAGTCGAGCAGTACTTC. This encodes CASTAPGTPGLAGVEQYF.